The T cell receptor (beta chain) described here comes from a study of CD8 T cells in ankylosing spondylitis. MiXCR, applied by TCRdb to the 5' RACE reads, yields one record per CDR3 protein. The profile shows 400,000 or so distinct CDR3 sequences, more than 25% of them singletons. Germline-derived CDR1 and CDR2 are SGHRS and YFSETQ. The CDR3 is 13 amino acids. V lost 4 bases and J lost 8, with 15 bases in between. Concerning this clonotype: Its antigen is still unknown.

Findings and caveats of the study: What seemed typical of ankylosing spondylitis blood was a TCR beta motif built from eight highly homologous variants. Reports say disease-linked clones showed up significantly more in matched ankylosing spondylitis synovial fluid.

This sequence was found in a male donor with ankylosing spondylitis. What was sequenced was blood, either unsorted or a sorted T cell fraction (not recorded which). This chain uses TRBV5-1 with TRBJ1-2, with a tentative D call TRBD1 (5 bases). The CDR3 reads CASSGGEKGGYTF. The CDR3 DNA reads TGCGCCAGCAGCGGGGGAGAGAAAGGAGGCTACACCTTC.